These T cell receptor beta chains were read from a single sample in a study of blood T cell repertoires in COVID-19. The data were produced by immunoSEQ multiplex PCR, yet TCRdb's version contains in-frame clones alone and is incomplete. The data show around 250,000 clones, about nine tenths seen once. The sample comprised PBMCs or T cells enriched from blood (not recorded which). Source of these receptors: a human donor in a cohort exposed to, infected with or recovered from COVID-19 (not recorded which). The donor label of this sample is uncertain. Both conserved end residues are part of each CDR3. D genes are given only for firm matches. Clone size is not always given. Where it is, it says once, few, many or a class for expanded clones.

size	J	V	length	D	CDR3	DNA
NA	TRBJ1-1	TRBV19	15	NA	CASSIDVREDTEAFF	TGTGCCAGTAGTATAGACGTCAGGGAGGACACTGAAGCTTTCTTT
once	TRBJ1-5	TRBV30	13	NA	CAWSAGGNQPQHF	TGTGCCTGGAGTGCCGGAGGGAATCAGCCCCAGCATTTT
NA	TRBJ1-2	TRBV7-8	15	TRBD1	CASSALFDRQGGYTF	TGTGCCAGCAGCGCCTTATTTGACAGACAGGGTGGCTACACCTTC
few	TRBJ1-3	TRBV6-5	14	NA	CASHDTGAGNTIYF	TGTGCCAGCCACGATACGGGGGCTGGAAACACCATATATTTT
NA	TRBJ2-7	TRBV23-1	15	TRBD1	CASSRSGTGTREQYF	TGCGCCAGCAGTCGCTCCGGGACAGGTACGAGGGAGCAGTACTTC
NA	TRBJ2-1	TRBV11-3	14	TRBD2	CASSLAGGYNEQFF	TGTGCCAGCAGCTTAGCGGGGGGCTACAATGAGCAGTTCTTC
NA	TRBJ2-7	TRBV18	15	TRBD2	CASSPEAGSFYEQYF	TGTGCCAGCTCACCAGAAGCGGGAAGCTTTTACGAGCAGTACTTC
NA	TRBJ2-3	TRBV2	15	TRBD1	CASRDQGVGTDTQYF	TGTGCCAGCAGGGATCAGGGGGTAGGAACAGATACGCAGTATTTT
NA	TRBJ1-4	TRBV5-3	15	NA	CASSSGGARGEKLFF	TGTGCCAGTTCTTCCGGGGGGGCCCGTGGTGAAAAACTGTTTTTT
NA	TRBJ2-3	TRBV15	16	TRBD2	CATSRALAGGSDTQYF	TGTGCCACCAGCAGAGCTCTAGCGGGGGGATCAGATACGCAGTATTTT
NA	TRBJ1-2	TRBV28	15	TRBD1	CASSSGQARAYGYTF	TGTGCCAGCAGTTCCGGACAGGCCCGGGCCTATGGCTACACCTTC
once	TRBJ1-1	TRBV3-1/TRBV3-2	17	TRBD1	CASSLLDRAGPGTEAFF	TGTGCCAGCAGCCTCCTGGACAGGGCAGGACCCGGCACTGAAGCTTTCTTT
NA	TRBJ1-3	TRBV6-5	14	NA	CASSPAASGNTIYF	TGTGCCAGCAGTCCAGCGGCCTCTGGAAACACCATATATTTT
NA	TRBJ2-5	TRBV3-1/TRBV3-2	16	TRBD2	CASSHGLAGLQETQYF	TGTGCCAGCAGCCACGGACTAGCGGGGCTCCAAGAGACCCAGTACTTC
NA	TRBJ2-5	TRBV5-1	14	TRBD1	CASSRGQGSETQYF	TGCGCCAGCAGCCGAGGACAGGGGTCAGAGACCCAGTACTTC
NA	TRBJ1-5	TRBV14	15	TRBD1	CASSQADREGQPQHF	TGTGCCAGCAGCCAAGCGGACAGGGAGGGTCAGCCCCAGCATTTT
NA	TRBJ2-1	TRBV28	14	NA	CASSSSVTVQSQFF	TGTGCCAGCAGTTCATCCGTGACAGTCCAGTCGCAGTTCTTC
NA	TRBJ1-4	TRBV19	16	NA	CASSLRVDTPQEKLFF	TGTGCCAGTAGTCTCCGAGTTGACACTCCCCAGGAAAAACTGTTTTTT